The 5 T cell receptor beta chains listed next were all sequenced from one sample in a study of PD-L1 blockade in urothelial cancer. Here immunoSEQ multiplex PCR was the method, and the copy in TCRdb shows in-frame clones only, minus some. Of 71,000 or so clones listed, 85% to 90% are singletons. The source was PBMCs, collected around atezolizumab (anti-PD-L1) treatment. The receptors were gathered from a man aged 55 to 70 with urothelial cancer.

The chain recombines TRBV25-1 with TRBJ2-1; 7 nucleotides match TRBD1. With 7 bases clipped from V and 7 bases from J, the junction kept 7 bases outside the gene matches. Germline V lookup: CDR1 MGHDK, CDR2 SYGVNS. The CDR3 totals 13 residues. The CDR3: CASIRTGLNEQFF. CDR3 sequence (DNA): TGTGCCAGCATAAGGACAGGCCTAAATGAGCAGTTCTTC.

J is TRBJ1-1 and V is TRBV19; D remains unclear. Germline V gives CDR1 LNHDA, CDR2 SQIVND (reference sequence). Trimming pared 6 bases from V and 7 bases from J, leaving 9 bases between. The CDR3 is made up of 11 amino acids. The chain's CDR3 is CASREGYEAFF. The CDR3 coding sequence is TGTGCCAGTAGAGAGGGTTATGAAGCTTTCTTT.

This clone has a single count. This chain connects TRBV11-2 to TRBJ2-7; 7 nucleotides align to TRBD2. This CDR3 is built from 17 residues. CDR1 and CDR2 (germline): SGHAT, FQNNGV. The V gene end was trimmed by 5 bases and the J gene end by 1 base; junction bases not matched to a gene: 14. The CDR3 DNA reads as TGTGCCAGCAGCCCCGGCCTGCGACGGGAGGTATCCTACGAGCAGTACTTC. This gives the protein CASSPGLRREVSYEQYF.

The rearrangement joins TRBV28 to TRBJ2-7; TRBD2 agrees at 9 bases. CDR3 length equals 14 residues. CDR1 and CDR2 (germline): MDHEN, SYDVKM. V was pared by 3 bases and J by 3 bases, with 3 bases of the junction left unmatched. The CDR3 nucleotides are TGTGCCAGCAGTTTTGGCGGGAGGGGCTACGAGCAGTACTTC. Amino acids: CASSFGGRGYEQYF.

The CDR3 reads CASSVGQINTGELFF. CDR3 in DNA: TGTGCCAGTAGTGTAGGACAGATCAACACCGGGGAGCTGTTTTTT. V usage is TRBV19 and J usage is TRBJ2-2; possible D gene TRBD1, 6 bases. There are 15 residues in the CDR3. V was trimmed by 5 bases and J by 2 bases, leaving 12 bases between them. Germline loops: CDR1 LNHDA, CDR2 SQIVND (reference sequence). The variable domain in full, completed from reference TRBV19 and TRBJ2-2, reads DGGITQSPKYLFRKEGQNVTLSCEQNLNHDAMYWYRQDPGQGLRLIYYSQIVNDFQKGDIAEGYSVSREKKESFPLTVTSAQKNPTAFYLCASSVGQINTGELFFGEGSRLTVL.